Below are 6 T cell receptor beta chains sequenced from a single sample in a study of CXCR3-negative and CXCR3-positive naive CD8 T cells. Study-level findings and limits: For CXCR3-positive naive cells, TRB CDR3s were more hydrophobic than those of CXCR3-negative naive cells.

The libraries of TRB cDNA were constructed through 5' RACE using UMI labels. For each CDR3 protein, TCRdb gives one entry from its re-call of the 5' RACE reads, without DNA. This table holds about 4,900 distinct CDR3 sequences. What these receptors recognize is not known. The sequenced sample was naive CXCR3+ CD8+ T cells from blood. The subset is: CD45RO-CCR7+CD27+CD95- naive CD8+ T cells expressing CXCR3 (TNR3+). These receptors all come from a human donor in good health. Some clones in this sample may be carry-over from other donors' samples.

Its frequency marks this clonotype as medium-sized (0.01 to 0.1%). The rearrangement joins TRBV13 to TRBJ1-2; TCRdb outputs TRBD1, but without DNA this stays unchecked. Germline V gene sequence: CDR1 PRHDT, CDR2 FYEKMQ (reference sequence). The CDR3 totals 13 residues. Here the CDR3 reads CASSSTVNYGYTF.

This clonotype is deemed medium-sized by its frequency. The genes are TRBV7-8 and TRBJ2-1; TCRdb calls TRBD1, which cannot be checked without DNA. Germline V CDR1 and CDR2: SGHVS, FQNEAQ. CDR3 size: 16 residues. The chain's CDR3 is CASSLHGGLSYNEQFF.

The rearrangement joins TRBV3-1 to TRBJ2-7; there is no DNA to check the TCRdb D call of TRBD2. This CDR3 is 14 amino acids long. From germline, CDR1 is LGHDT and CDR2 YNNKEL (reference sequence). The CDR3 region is CASSQPGTSEAQYF.

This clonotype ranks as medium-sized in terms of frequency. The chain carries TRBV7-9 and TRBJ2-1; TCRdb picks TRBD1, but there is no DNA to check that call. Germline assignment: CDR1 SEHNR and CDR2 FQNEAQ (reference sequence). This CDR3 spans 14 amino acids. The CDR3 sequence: CASSFTGAYNEQFF.

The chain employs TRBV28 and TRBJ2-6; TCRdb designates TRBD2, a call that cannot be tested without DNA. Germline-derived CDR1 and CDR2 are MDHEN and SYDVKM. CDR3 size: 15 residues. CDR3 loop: CASSFRGYGANVLTF.

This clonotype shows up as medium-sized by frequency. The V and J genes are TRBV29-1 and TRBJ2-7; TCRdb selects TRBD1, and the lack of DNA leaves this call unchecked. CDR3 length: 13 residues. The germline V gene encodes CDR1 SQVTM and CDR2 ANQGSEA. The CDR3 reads CSVEGDRAYEQYF.